Listed here is a single TCR beta chain. The method was immunoSEQ multiplex PCR; TCRdb's version includes in-frame clones alone and lacks a portion of them. The data contain about 90,000 clones, over 70% of them seen just once; the ten biggest clones take up approximately 15%. This CDR3 is 14 amino acids long. The germline V gene has CDR1 SGDLS and CDR2 YYNGEE. The junction had 6 bases not matched to a gene; V was cut back by 3 bases and J by 8 bases. This sample stems from a study of T cell responses to AZD1222 COVID-19 vaccine. The V and J genes are TRBV9 and TRBJ1-2, with 11 nucleotides matching TRBD1. This TCR came from an adult in good health. The input for sequencing was peripheral blood, taken on day 0 of AZD1222 vaccination. CDR3 region: CASSAGQGARGYTF. The CDR3 region has the DNA TGTGCCAGCAGCGCCGGACAGGGGGCGCGGGGCTACACCTTC.